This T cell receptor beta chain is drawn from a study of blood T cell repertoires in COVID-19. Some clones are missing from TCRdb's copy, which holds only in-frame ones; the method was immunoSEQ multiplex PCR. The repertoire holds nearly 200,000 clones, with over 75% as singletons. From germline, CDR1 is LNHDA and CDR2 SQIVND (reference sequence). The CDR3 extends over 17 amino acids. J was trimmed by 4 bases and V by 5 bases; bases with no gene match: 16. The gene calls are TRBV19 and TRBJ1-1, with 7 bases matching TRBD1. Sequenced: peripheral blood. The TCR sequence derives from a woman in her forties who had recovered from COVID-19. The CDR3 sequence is CASSGRQGKRGSTEAFF. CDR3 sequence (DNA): TGTGCCAGTAGTGGGCGACAGGGAAAGAGGGGGAGCACTGAAGCTTTCTTT.